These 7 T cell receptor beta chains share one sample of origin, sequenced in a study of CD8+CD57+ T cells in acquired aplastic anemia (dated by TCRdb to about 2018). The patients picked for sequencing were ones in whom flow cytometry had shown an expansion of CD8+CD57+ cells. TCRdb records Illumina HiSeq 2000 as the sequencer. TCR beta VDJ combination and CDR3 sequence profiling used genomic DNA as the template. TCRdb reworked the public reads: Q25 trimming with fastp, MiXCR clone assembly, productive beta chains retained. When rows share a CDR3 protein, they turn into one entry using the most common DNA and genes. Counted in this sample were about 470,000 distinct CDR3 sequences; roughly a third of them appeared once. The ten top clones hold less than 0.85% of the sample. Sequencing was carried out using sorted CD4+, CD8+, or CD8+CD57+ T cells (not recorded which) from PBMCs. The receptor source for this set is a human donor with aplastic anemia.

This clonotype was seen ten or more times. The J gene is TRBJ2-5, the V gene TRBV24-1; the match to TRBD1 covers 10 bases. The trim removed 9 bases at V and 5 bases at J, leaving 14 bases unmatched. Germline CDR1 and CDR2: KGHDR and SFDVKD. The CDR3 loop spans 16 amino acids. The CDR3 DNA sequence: TGTGCCACCGGACTATCGAGACAGGGGGCCGTGGAGACCCAGTACTTC. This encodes CATGLSRQGAVETQYF.

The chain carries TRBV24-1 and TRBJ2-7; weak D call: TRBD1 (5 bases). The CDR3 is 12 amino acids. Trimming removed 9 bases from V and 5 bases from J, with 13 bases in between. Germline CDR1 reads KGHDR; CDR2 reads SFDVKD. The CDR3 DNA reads TGTGCCACCTCAGACAGAGTTGACGAGCAGTACTTC. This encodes CATSDRVDEQYF.

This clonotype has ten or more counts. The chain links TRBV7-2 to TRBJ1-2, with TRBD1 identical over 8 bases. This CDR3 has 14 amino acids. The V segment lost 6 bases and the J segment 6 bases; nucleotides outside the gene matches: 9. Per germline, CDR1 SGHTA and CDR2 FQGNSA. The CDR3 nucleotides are TGTGCCAGCAGAATTGGACAGGGCGCAAATGGCTACACCTTC. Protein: CASRIGQGANGYTF.

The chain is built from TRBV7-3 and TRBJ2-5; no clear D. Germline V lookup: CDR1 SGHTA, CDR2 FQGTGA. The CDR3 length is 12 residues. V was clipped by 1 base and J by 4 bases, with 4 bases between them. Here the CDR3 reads CASSLRRETQYF. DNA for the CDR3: TGTGCCAGCAGCTTAAGACGAGAGACCCAGTACTTC.

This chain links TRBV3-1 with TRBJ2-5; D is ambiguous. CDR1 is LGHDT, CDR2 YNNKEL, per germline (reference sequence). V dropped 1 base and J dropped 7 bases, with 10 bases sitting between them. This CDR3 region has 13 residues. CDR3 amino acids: CASSQANLPTQYF. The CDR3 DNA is TGTGCCAGCAGCCAAGCGAACCTACCGACCCAGTACTTC.

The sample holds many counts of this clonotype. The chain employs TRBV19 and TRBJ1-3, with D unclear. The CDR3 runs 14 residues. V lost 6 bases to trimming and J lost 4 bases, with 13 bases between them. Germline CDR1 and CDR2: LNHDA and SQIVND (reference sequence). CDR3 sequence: CASRSPRLGNTIYF. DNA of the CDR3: TGTGCCAGTAGATCCCCCAGATTGGGAAACACCATATATTTT.

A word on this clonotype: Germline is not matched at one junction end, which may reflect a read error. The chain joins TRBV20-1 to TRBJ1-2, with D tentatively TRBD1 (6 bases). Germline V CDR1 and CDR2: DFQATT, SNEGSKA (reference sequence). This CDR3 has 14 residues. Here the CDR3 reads CGARDTGAGYGYTF. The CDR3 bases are TGCGGTGCTAGAGATACGGGGGCGGGCTATGGCTACACCTTC.